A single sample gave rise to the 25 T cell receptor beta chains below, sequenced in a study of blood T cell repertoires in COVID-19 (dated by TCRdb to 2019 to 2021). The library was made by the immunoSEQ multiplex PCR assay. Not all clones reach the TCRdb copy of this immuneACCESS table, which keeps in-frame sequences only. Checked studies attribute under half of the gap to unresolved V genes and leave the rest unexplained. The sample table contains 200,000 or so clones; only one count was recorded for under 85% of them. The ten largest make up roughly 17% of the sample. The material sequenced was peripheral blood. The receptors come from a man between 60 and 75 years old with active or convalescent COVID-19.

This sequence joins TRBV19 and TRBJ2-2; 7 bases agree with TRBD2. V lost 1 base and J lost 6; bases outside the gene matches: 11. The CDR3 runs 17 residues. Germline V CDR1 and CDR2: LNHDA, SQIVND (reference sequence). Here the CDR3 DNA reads TGTGCCAGTAGTATAGGAAAGGGCGGGAGATGGTCCGGGGAGCTGTTTTTT. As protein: CASSIGKGGRWSGELFF.

The CDR3 DNA is TGCAGCGTTGAAAGATGGGACAGGGGAAATGAGCAGTTCTTC. This translates into CSVERWDRGNEQFF. The chain joins TRBV29-1 to TRBJ2-1, with 10 bases fitting TRBD1. The J segment lost 7 bases and the V segment lost 2 bases, leaving 5 bases of the junction unmatched. This CDR3 region has 14 residues. Germline values: CDR1 SQVTM, CDR2 ANQGSEA.

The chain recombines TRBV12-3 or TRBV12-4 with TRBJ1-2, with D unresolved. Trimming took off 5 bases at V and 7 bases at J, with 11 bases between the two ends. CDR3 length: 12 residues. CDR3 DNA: TGTGCCAGCAGTCCCAACTATGGTGGCTACACCTTC. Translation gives CASSPNYGGYTF.

This chain's CDR3 is CASSLMAGGLYF. The CDR3 region has the DNA TGTGCCAGCAGCTTGATGGCGGGAGGCTTGTACTTC. The gene calls are TRBV5-4 and TRBJ2-7, with 8 nucleotides matching TRBD2. The CDR3 consists of 12 residues. The germline V gene has CDR1 SGHNT and CDR2 YYREEE (reference sequence). V was pared by 1 base and J by 12 bases, with 6 bases of the junction left unmatched. The full variable domain, completed using reference TRBV5-4 and TRBJ2-7, is ETGVTQSPTHLIKTRGQQVTLRCSSQSGHNTVSWYQQALGQGPQFIFQYYREEENGRGNFPPRFSGLQFPNYSSELNVNALELDDSALYLCASSLMAGGLYFGPGTRLTVT.

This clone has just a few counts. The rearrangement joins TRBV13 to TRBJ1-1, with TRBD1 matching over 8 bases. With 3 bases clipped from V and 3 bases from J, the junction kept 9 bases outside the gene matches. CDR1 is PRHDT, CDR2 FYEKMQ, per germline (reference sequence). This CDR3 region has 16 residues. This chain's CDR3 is CASSLLQGARDTEAFF. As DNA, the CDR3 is TGTGCCAGCAGCTTGCTCCAGGGGGCACGGGACACTGAAGCTTTCTTT.

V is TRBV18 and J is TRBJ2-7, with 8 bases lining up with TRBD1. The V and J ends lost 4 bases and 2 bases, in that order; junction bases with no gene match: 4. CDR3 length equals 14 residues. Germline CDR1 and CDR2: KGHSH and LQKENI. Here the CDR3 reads CASSLGTGAYEQYF. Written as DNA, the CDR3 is TGTGCCAGCTCACTCGGGACAGGTGCCTACGAGCAGTACTTC.

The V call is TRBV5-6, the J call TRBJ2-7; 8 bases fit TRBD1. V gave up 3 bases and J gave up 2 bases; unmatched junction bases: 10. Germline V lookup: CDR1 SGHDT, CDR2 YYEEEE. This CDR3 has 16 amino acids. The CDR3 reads CASSSIDRGLAYEQYF. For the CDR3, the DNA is TGTGCCAGCAGCTCCATAGACAGGGGCCTCGCCTACGAGCAGTACTTC.

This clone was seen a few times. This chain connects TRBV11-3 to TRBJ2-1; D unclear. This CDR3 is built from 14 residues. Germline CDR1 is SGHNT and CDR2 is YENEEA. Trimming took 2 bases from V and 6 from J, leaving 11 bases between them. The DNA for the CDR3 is TGTGCCAGCAGCTTAATGGCAAAGATCAATGAGCAGTTCTTC. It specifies CASSLMAKINEQFF.

The CDR3 DNA reads TGCAGTGCTAGTGGACTGCCGGGGGAGACCGGGGAGCTGTTTTTT. It translates to CSASGLPGETGELFF. The chain employs TRBV20-1 and TRBJ2-2, with D possibly TRBD2 on 6 matching bases. The germline gives CDR1 DFQATT, CDR2 SNEGSKA (reference sequence). V was clipped by 3 bases and J by 5 bases, with 16 bases between them. The CDR3 covers 15 residues.

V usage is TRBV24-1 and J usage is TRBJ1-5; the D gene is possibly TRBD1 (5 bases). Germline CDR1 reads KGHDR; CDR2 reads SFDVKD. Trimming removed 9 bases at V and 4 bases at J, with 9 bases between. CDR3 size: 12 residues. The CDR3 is CATSDRNQPQHF. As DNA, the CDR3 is TGTGCCACCTCTGACAGAAATCAGCCCCAGCATTTT.

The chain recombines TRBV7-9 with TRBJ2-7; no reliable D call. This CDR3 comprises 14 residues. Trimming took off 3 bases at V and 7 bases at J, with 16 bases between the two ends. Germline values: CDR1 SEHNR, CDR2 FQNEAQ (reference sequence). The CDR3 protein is CASSFSSGFGEQYF. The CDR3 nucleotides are TGTGCCAGCAGCTTCAGCTCGGGTTTTGGGGAGCAGTACTTC.

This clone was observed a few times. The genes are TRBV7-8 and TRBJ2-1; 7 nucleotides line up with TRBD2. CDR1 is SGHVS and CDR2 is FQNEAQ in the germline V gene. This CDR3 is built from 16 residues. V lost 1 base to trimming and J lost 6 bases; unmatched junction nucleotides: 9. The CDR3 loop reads CASSLDPGLGLNEQFF. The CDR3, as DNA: TGTGCCAGCAGCTTAGACCCTGGACTAGGACTCAATGAGCAGTTCTTC.

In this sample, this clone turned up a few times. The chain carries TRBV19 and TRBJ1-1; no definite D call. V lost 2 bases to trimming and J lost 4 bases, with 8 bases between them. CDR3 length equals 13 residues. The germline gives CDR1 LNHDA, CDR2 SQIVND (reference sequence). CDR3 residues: CASSISGSTEAFF. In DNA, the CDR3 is TGTGCCAGTAGTATAAGTGGCAGCACTGAAGCTTTCTTT.

The CDR3 DNA is TGTGCCAGCAGTTTAACAGGGGCCCCTCCCTACGAGCAGTACTTC. Protein product: CASSLTGAPPYEQYF. This sequence joins TRBV28 and TRBJ2-7; 7 positions match TRBD1. Germline lookup yields CDR1 MDHEN and CDR2 SYDVKM. The CDR3 totals 15 residues. With 2 bases clipped from V and 2 bases from J, the junction kept 6 bases outside the gene matches.

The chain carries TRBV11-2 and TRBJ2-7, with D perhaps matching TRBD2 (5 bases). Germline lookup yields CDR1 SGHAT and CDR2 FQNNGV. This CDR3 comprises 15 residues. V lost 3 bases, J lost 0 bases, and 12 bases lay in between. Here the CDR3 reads CASSFPSYSSYEQYF. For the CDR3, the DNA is TGTGCCAGCAGCTTCCCTAGCTACAGCTCCTACGAGCAGTACTTC.

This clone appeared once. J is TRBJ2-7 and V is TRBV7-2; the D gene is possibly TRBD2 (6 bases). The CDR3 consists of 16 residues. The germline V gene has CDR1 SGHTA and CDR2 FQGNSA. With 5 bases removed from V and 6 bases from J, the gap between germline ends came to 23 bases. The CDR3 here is CASSKISSLEGREQYF. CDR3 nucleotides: TGTGCCAGCAGCAAGATTTCGTCTTTGGAGGGCCGCGAGCAGTACTTC.

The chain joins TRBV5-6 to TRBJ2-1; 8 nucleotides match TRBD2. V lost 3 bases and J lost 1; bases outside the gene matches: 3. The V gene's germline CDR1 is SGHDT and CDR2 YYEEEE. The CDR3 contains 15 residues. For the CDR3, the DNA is TGTGCCAGCAGCTCCGGGACTAGTTCCTACAATGAGCAGTTCTTC. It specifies CASSSGTSSYNEQFF. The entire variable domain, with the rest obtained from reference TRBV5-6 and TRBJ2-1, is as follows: DAGVTQSPTHLIKTRGQQVTLRCSPKSGHDTVSWYQQALGQGPQFIFQYYEEEERQRGNFPDRFSGHQFPNYSSELNVNALLLGDSALYLCASSSGTSSYNEQFFGPGTRLTVL.

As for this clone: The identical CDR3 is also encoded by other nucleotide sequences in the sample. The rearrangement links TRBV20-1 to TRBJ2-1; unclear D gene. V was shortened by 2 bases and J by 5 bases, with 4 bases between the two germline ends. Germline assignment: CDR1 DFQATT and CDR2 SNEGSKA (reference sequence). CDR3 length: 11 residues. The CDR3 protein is CSARTDNEQFF. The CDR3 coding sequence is TGCAGTGCTAGAACAGACAATGAGCAGTTCTTC.

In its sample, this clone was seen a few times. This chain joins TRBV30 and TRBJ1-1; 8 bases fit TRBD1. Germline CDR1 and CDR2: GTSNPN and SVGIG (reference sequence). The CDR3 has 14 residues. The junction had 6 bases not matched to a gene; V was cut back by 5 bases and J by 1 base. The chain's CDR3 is CAWGTGTGNTEAFF. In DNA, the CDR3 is TGTGCCTGGGGAACCGGGACAGGGAACACTGAAGCTTTCTTT.

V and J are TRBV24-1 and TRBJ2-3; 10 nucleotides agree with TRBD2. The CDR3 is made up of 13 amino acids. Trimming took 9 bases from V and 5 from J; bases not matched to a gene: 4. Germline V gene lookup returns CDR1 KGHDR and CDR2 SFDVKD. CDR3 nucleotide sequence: TGTGCCACCGGGACTAGCGTGGGAGATACGCAGTATTTT. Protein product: CATGTSVGDTQYF.

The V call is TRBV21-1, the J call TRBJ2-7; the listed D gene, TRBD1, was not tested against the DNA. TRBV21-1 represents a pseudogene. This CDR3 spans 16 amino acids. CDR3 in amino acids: CARLLEGQPGHYEQYF. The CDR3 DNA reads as TGTGCCCGCCTCTTAGAGGGACAACCCGGCCACTACGAGCAGTACTTC.

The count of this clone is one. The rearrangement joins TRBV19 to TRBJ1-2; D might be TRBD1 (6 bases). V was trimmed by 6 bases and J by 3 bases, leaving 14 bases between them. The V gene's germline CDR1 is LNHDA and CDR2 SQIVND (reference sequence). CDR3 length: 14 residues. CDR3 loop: CASSRGMGDYGYTF. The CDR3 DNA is TGTGCCAGTAGCAGGGGTATGGGGGACTATGGCTACACCTTC.

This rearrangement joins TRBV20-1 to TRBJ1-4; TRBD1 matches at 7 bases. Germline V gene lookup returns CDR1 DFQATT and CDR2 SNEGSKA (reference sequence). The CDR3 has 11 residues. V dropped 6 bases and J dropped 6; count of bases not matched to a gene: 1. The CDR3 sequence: CSADRDEKLFF. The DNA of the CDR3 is TGCAGTGCCGACAGGGATGAAAAACTGTTTTTT.

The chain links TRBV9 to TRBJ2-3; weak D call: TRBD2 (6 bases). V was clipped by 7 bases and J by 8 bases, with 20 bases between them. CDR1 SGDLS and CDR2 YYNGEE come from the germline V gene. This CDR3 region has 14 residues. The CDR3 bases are TGTGCCAGCGGACTAACCGCGCCCCTGGGTACGCAGTATTTT. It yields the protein CASGLTAPLGTQYF.

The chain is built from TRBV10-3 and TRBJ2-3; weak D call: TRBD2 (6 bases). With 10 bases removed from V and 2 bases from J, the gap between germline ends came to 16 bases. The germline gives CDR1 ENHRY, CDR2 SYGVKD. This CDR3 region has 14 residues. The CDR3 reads CATRDLESTDTQYF. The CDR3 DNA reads TGTGCCACGCGGGACCTTGAATCCACAGATACGCAGTATTTT.